What follows are 29 T cell receptor beta chains derived from one specimen sequenced in a study of blood T cell repertoires in COVID-19. Sequenced by immunoSEQ multiplex PCR; TCRdb stores in-frame clones only, minus some. The table includes roughly 250,000 clones, 75% to 90% detected once. Sequenced material: peripheral blood. The receptors here all came from a woman aged 55 to 70 with active or convalescent COVID-19.

The CDR3 loop reads CASSPWEGPTNEKLFF. The DNA for the CDR3 is TGTGCCAGCTCACCATGGGAGGGGCCAACTAATGAAAAACTGTTTTTT. The V and J genes are TRBV18 and TRBJ1-4; D may be TRBD1 (5 bases). The CDR3 has 16 amino acids. V lost 2 bases to trimming and J lost 0 bases, with 10 bases between them. Germline CDR1 and CDR2: KGHSH and LQKENI.

The gene calls are TRBV2 and TRBJ1-6; 7 bases are a match to TRBD1. CDR3 length equals 14 residues. Germline CDR1 reads SNHLY; CDR2 reads FYNNEI. The J segment lost 7 bases and the V segment lost 5 bases, leaving 5 bases of the junction unmatched. CDR3 in amino acids: CASSPQGNNSPLHF. The CDR3 region has the DNA TGTGCCAGCAGTCCACAGGGGAACAATTCACCCCTCCACTTT.

The genes are TRBV6-5 and TRBJ2-3; possibly TRBD1 for D (6 bases). The CDR3 has 15 amino acids. Trimming removed 5 bases at V and 0 bases at J, with 12 bases between. Germline V CDR1 and CDR2: MNHEY, SVGAGI. The CDR3 region has the DNA TGTGCCAGCAGTCCCTACAGGGTTAGCACAGATACGCAGTATTTT. Amino acids: CASSPYRVSTDTQYF.

This chain uses TRBV7-8 with TRBJ1-1; tentative D call: TRBD1 (6 bases). V was cut by 5 bases and J by 5 bases, with 18 bases left in between. Germline V gene data show CDR1 as SGHVS and CDR2 as FQNEAQ. This CDR3 spans 15 amino acids. The DNA of the CDR3 is TGTGCCAGCAGCACCCAAGCAGGGGTTGGGACTGAAGCTTTCTTT. This gives the protein CASSTQAGVGTEAFF.

The table lists this clone with a few counts. The J gene is TRBJ1-1, the V gene TRBV19; D unresolved. Germline V gene lookup returns CDR1 LNHDA and CDR2 SQIVND (reference sequence). The CDR3 consists of 16 residues. V lost 6 bases and J lost 1, with 18 bases in between. CDR3 amino acids: CASSPRMASSNTEAFF. Here the CDR3 DNA reads TGTGCCAGTAGCCCCCGTATGGCTTCTTCGAACACTGAAGCTTTCTTT.

The J gene is TRBJ1-1, the V gene TRBV7-3, with 8 bases lining up with TRBD1. Trimming took 5 bases from V and 1 from J; bases not matched to a gene: 6. This CDR3 is built from 15 residues. The germline V gene has CDR1 SGHTA and CDR2 FQGTGA. The CDR3 is CASSPYRGENTEAFF. In DNA form, the CDR3 reads TGTGCCAGCAGCCCGTACAGGGGGGAGAACACTGAAGCTTTCTTT.

Worth noting for this clone: At the DNA level, this CDR3 is encoded by other sequences in the same sample as well. The genes are TRBV7-2 and TRBJ1-5; D call uncertain. V was cut by 3 bases and J by 4 bases, with 4 bases left in between. Germline loops: CDR1 SGHTA, CDR2 FQGNSA. CDR3 length equals 12 residues. The CDR3 region is CASSFPNQPQHF. Written as DNA, the CDR3 is TGTGCCAGCAGCTTCCCAAATCAGCCCCAGCATTTT. Drawing the rest from reference TRBV7-2 and TRBJ1-5, the complete variable domain is GAGVSQSPSNKVTEKGKDVELRCDPISGHTALYWYRQSLGQGLEFLIYFQGNSAPDKSGLPSDRFSAERTGGSVSTLTIQRTQQEDSAVYLCASSFPNQPQHFGDGTRLSIL.

CDR3 in DNA: TGTGCCAGCAGCTATGGACAGGGGTCAAACATTCAGTACTTC. This encodes CASSYGQGSNIQYF. The chain has TRBV2 and TRBJ2-4, with 9 bases aligning to TRBD1. J gave up 6 bases and V 6 bases, and 6 bases lay outside the gene matches. Germline V gene sequence: CDR1 SNHLY, CDR2 FYNNEI. The CDR3 has 14 amino acids.

The chain joins TRBV6-5 to TRBJ2-5; no reliable D call. The CDR3 has 12 residues. Germline V gives CDR1 MNHEY, CDR2 SVGAGI. V lost 4 bases to trimming and J lost 1 base, with 4 bases between them. The CDR3 DNA sequence: TGTGCCAGCAGTTTAGCCCAAGAGACCCAGTACTTC. Protein product: CASSLAQETQYF.

CDR3 DNA sequence: TGTGCCAGCAGCCCCGACAGGCCTGGGGCCAACGTCCTGACTTTC. Its translation: CASSPDRPGANVLTF. The V gene is TRBV6-2 or TRBV6-3, the J gene TRBJ2-6, with D perhaps TRBD1 (6 bases). The CDR3 is 15 amino acids. Trimming pared 6 bases from V and 2 bases from J, leaving 11 bases between. Germline values: CDR1 MNHEY, CDR2 SVGEGT.

This chain connects TRBV30 to TRBJ1-4, with D possibly TRBD1 on 6 matching bases. Trimming removed 3 bases from V and 5 bases from J, with 16 bases in between. The length of the CDR3 is 15 residues. Per germline, CDR1 GTSNPN and CDR2 SVGIG (reference sequence). CDR3 amino acids: CAWRGGGSSNEKLFF. Written as DNA, the CDR3 is TGTGCCTGGAGAGGGGGGGGAAGTAGCAATGAAAAACTGTTTTTT.

The chain is built from TRBV6-5 and TRBJ1-5; no definite D call. Germline V gives CDR1 MNHEY, CDR2 SVGAGI. The length of the CDR3 is 13 residues. Trimming removed 7 bases at V and 0 bases at J, with 7 bases between. In nucleotides, the CDR3 is TGTGCCAGCACCCCGGTTAGCAATCAGCCCCAGCATTTT. This sequence encodes CASTPVSNQPQHF.

The V and J genes are TRBV3-1 (or the pseudogene TRBV3-2) and TRBJ2-7; D is unclear. V was pared by 1 base and J by 5 bases, with 6 bases between. Germline V gene data show CDR1 as LGHDT and CDR2 as YNNKEL (reference sequence). This CDR3 has 12 residues. The CDR3 protein is CASSQAEDEQYF. The DNA of the CDR3 is TGTGCCAGCAGCCAAGCTGAGGACGAGCAGTACTTC.

The chain has TRBV6-5 and TRBJ2-7; D perhaps matches TRBD2 (6 bases). Germline V gene sequence: CDR1 MNHEY, CDR2 SVGAGI. This CDR3 region has 16 residues. V shed 0 bases and J shed 2 bases, with 14 bases lying between them. The CDR3, as DNA: TGTGCCAGCAGTTACTCGGGAGGTGGGATCCCCTACGAGCAGTACTTC. Translating it yields CASSYSGGGIPYEQYF.

This chain uses TRBV19 with TRBJ2-3, with 8 bases fitting TRBD1. Germline V gene sequence: CDR1 LNHDA, CDR2 SQIVND (reference sequence). The V segment lost 4 bases and the J segment 1 base; nucleotides outside the gene matches: 1. The CDR3 length is 14 residues. CDR3 region: CASSTGQGTDTQYF. As DNA, the CDR3 is TGTGCCAGTAGTACGGGACAGGGCACAGATACGCAGTATTTT.

The V call is TRBV15, the J call TRBJ1-2; D might be TRBD1 (5 bases). This CDR3 region has 16 residues. In germline, CDR1 is LNHNV, CDR2 YYDKDF (reference sequence). V lost 0 bases and J lost 7, with 18 bases in between. CDR3 protein: CATSRDRAAGMGGYTF. CDR3 sequence (DNA): TGTGCCACCAGCAGAGATCGTGCGGCAGGGATGGGTGGCTACACCTTC. The full variable domain, rest sourced from reference TRBV15 and TRBJ1-2, is DAMVIQNPRYQVTQFGKPVTLSCSQTLNHNVMYWYQQKSSQAPKLLFHYYDKDFNNEADTPDNFQSRRPNTSFCFLDIRSPGLGDTAMYLCATSRDRAAGMGGYTFGSGTRLTVV.

This clone was seen more than once but under ten times. This chain links TRBV10-2 with TRBJ1-5; weak D call: TRBD1 (6 bases). The CDR3 sequence is 14 residues long. V was cut by 8 bases and J by 7 bases, with 18 bases left in between. Germline V CDR1 and CDR2: WSHSY, SAAADI. The CDR3 protein is CASRDGGAWQPQHF. The CDR3 DNA is TGCGCCAGCCGCGATGGGGGCGCGTGGCAGCCCCAGCATTTT.

The chain combines TRBV2 with TRBJ1-5; D gene unclear. Germline V gives CDR1 SNHLY, CDR2 FYNNEI. Trimming shortened V by 6 bases and J by 1 base, and 10 bases separated the two germline ends. This CDR3 contains 14 residues. CDR3 protein: CASRTSLSNQPQHF. The CDR3 DNA is TGTGCCAGCAGGACATCGTTAAGCAATCAGCCCCAGCATTTT.

This clone was observed a single time. The chain couples TRBV5-1 to TRBJ2-7, with 7 positions matching TRBD1. The germline gives CDR1 SGHRS, CDR2 YFSETQ. J lost 1 base, V lost 2 bases, and 6 bases had no gene match. This CDR3 region has 15 residues. CDR3 loop: CASSFSAGGSYEQYF. Here the CDR3 DNA reads TGCGCCAGCAGCTTCTCGGCAGGGGGTTCCTACGAGCAGTACTTC. Looking up the rest from reference TRBV5-1 and TRBJ2-7 gives the full variable domain: KAGVTQTPRYLIKTRGQQVTLSCSPISGHRSVSWYQQTPGQGLQFLFEYFSETQRNKGNFPGRFSGRQFSNSRSEMNVSTLELGDSALYLCASSFSAGGSYEQYFGPGTRLTVT.

The chain links TRBV5-1 to TRBJ2-5; no firm D call. This CDR3 is 13 amino acids long. Trimming left V 5 bases short and J 0 bases short, with 8 bases between. CDR1 is SGHRS and CDR2 is YFSETQ in the germline V gene. The CDR3 loop reads CASRPQNQETQYF. The CDR3 DNA is TGCGCCAGCAGGCCGCAGAACCAAGAGACCCAGTACTTC. Looking up the rest from reference TRBV5-1 and TRBJ2-5 gives the full variable domain: KAGVTQTPRYLIKTRGQQVTLSCSPISGHRSVSWYQQTPGQGLQFLFEYFSETQRNKGNFPGRFSGRQFSNSRSEMNVSTLELGDSALYLCASRPQNQETQYFGPGTRLLVL.

This clone was counted a few times. CDR3 DNA sequence: TGTGCCAGTAGTGACACCTACGAGCAGTACTTC. Its protein product is CASSDTYEQYF. The chain joins TRBV19 to TRBJ2-7; D gene ambiguous. The CDR3 is 11 amino acids. CDR1 LNHDA and CDR2 SQIVND come from the germline V gene (reference sequence). The ends were cut back, 5 bases at V and 2 bases at J, with 4 bases in the middle.

The chain combines TRBV9 with TRBJ2-3; possible D gene TRBD2, 6 bases. V was clipped by 4 bases and J by 0 bases, with 18 bases between them. This CDR3 is built from 17 residues. Germline V gene data show CDR1 as SGDLS and CDR2 as YYNGEE. CDR3 loop: CASSLLPGGTSTDTQYF. DNA of the CDR3: TGTGCCAGCAGCCTTCTCCCCGGGGGTACCAGCACAGATACGCAGTATTTT.

The chain is built from TRBV5-1 and TRBJ1-6; D is uncertain. V was pared by 4 bases and J by 5 bases, with 13 bases between. The CDR3 runs to 15 residues. Germline V gives CDR1 SGHRS, CDR2 YFSETQ. CDR3 loop: CASSDTVQNNSPLHF. The CDR3 region has the DNA TGCGCCAGCAGCGATACAGTTCAAAATAATTCACCCCTCCACTTT. Full variable domain (missing parts from reference TRBV5-1 and TRBJ1-6): KAGVTQTPRYLIKTRGQQVTLSCSPISGHRSVSWYQQTPGQGLQFLFEYFSETQRNKGNFPGRFSGRQFSNSRSEMNVSTLELGDSALYLCASSDTVQNNSPLHFGNGTRLTVT.

There are a few counts of this clone. The gene calls are TRBV19 and TRBJ1-2; 7 nucleotides agree with TRBD1. Per germline, CDR1 LNHDA and CDR2 SQIVND (reference sequence). Trimming took 5 bases from V and 0 from J; bases not matched to a gene: 6. The CDR3 has 15 residues. The CDR3 DNA follows: TGTGCCAGTAGTGAACCGGACAGGTCTAACTATGGCTACACCTTC. Its protein product is CASSEPDRSNYGYTF.

J is TRBJ2-3 and V is TRBV6-5, with D uncertain. CDR3 length equals 16 residues. Trimming cost V 2 bases and J 4 bases, with 16 bases left between them. Per germline, CDR1 MNHEY and CDR2 SVGAGI. The CDR3 DNA sequence: TGTGCCAGCAGTTACGCCCGAGACTTCAGTCCAGATACGCAGTATTTT. As protein: CASSYARDFSPDTQYF.

CDR3 sequence (DNA): TGTGCCAGCAGCTTATCCGGGACAGGCAATTCACCCCTCCACTTT. This gives the protein CASSLSGTGNSPLHF. V usage is TRBV7-3 and J usage is TRBJ1-6; 8 bases match TRBD1. This CDR3 comprises 15 residues. In germline, CDR1 is SGHTA, CDR2 FQGTGA. Trimming took 2 bases from V and 7 from J; bases not matched to a gene: 4.

About this clone itself: The conserved phenylalanine or tryptophan normally closing the CDR3 is absent here, so this likely arose from a read error. No DNA is shown, since the ends of the CDR3 on it are uncertain; the CDR3 is the one TCRdb lists. The chain joins TRBV5-6 to TRBJ1-1; the D call TRBD1 from the table was never checked on the DNA. Germline V lookup: CDR1 SGHDT, CDR2 YYEEEE. The CDR3 has 12 residues if both end residues are counted. The CDR3 protein is CASSSGTGVGFV.

This chain uses TRBV3-1 (or the pseudogene TRBV3-2) with TRBJ1-1, with D unresolved. Between the trimmed V and J ends, which lost 1 base and 4 bases, there was a span of 4 bases. This CDR3 spans 12 amino acids. CDR1 LGHDT and CDR2 YNNKEL come from the germline V gene (reference sequence). CDR3 nucleotides: TGTGCCAGCAGCCAAGCAGGCACTGAAGCTTTCTTT. Protein product: CASSQAGTEAFF.

This rearrangement joins TRBV3-1 (or the pseudogene TRBV3-2) to TRBJ2-7; TRBD2 matches at 14 bases. CDR3 length: 14 amino acids. Germline V lookup: CDR1 LGHDT, CDR2 YNNKEL (reference sequence). With 3 bases clipped from V and 7 bases from J, the junction kept 2 bases outside the gene matches. Here the CDR3 DNA reads TGTGCCAGCAGCCAGACTAGCGGGGGGGCTGAGCAGTACTTC. Amino acid sequence: CASSQTSGGAEQYF.